The source of this TCR beta chain is a study of blood T cell repertoires in COVID-19. Across the whole study: Specimens from acute and convalescent COVID-19 originated in the United States, Italy and Spain.

The repertoire was sequenced with immunoSEQ multiplex PCR; TCRdb's copy has only in-frame clones and lacks some. The table has about 290,000 clones, just under 85% seen once. Germline CDR1 is SNHLY and CDR2 is FYNNEI. The CDR3 length is 14 residues. V was clipped by 6 bases and J by 7 bases; unmatched bases: 4. This TCR was sampled from a woman in her fifties or sixties with active or convalescent COVID-19. This sequence joins TRBV2 and TRBJ1-6; 9 nucleotides line up with TRBD1. Sequencing input: peripheral blood. As DNA, the CDR3 is TGTGCCAGCAGCGACAGGGGGTACAATTCACCCCTCCACTTT. It translates to CASSDRGYNSPLHF.